This T cell receptor (beta chain) was sequenced in a study of OX40 agonist ivuxolimab in advanced cancers. Background on the whole study: Ivuxolimab, which targeted the costimulatory receptor OX40 (CD134), was an agonistic, fully human IgG2 monoclonal antibody. Of the approximately 54 dose-escalation patients, hepatocellular carcinoma was present in around 19, melanoma in approximately 15, renal cell carcinoma in 9 and head and neck cancer in 9. Partial responses were achieved by three dose-escalation patients, of whom one had hepatocellular carcinoma and two had cutaneous melanoma. Intravenous ivuxolimab was administered to patients every 2 weeks at six dose levels: 0.01, 0.1, 0.3, 1.5, 3 and 10 mg/kg. Peripheral TCRbeta sequencing was intended to test whether TCR sequence diversity was altered and clonal T-cell expansion was caused by ivuxolimab. Patients were allowed to have had prior anti-PD-1, anti-PD-L1 or anti-CTLA-4 therapy, and 30% to 50% of the dose-escalation patients had previously received checkpoint inhibitors. The dose-escalation cohort was roughly 87% male with a mean age of 60 years, ranging from roughly 20 to 80. The paper describes the monotherapy dose-escalation part (N ≈ 51 patients) of the phase I trial of ivuxolimab.

V was cut back by 2 bases and J by 4 bases, leaving a gap of 17 bases between them. The CDR3 measures 17 amino acids from cysteine to phenylalanine. Just the 51-base CDR3 DNA is kept, in frame starting at base 1. Based on the germline V gene, the CDR1 and CDR2 sequences are MRHNA and SNTAGT. Concerning this clone itself: Which antigen it targets is not known. No much larger clonotype is one base removed from it; base qualities were not supplied.

The trial excluded patients who had a history of autoimmune disease or who were on systemic immunosuppression. In every dose cohort, peripheral blood was drawn for TCR sequencing at baseline, cycle 4 day 1, and cycle 7 day 1. Samples were obtained from an open-label, multicenter, first-in-human phase I dose-escalation trial of ivuxolimab. Adults with locally advanced or metastatic head and neck squamous cell, hepatocellular, melanoma or renal cell carcinoma were enrolled in the trial. Before TCR sequencing, CD4+ T cells and CD8+ T cells were sorted from peripheral blood as separate populations. For sequencing of the TCRbeta CDR3 region, genomic DNA was extracted from the sorted cells. TCRbeta CDR3 regions were sequenced using the immunoSEQ Assay. TCRdb holds this immuneACCESS table with in-frame rearrangements only. Some clones are missing; in checked studies, unresolved V genes explain under half, and the rest has no known cause. In this sample the table shows tens of thousands of clones, over 75% of which occur a single time. The ten largest clones capture roughly 0.89% of the sample.

Study-wide conclusions, independent of this receptor: After ivuxolimab, expanded clones were on average more numerous among CD8+ T cells than among CD4+ T cells. The antigen specificity of the peripheral T cells that underwent clonal expansion was not determined. Clonal expansion of both CD4+ and CD8+ blood T cells was observed from baseline to week 6 at doses 0.1 to 3.0 mg/kg. In the 0.1-3.0 mg/kg groups, partial responders had among the lowest normalized peripheral clonal expansion, particularly in CD8+ T cells. Low levels of normalized T-cell clonal expansion were also seen in some nonresponding patients.

The material was CD4+ or CD8+ T cells sorted from blood, obtained in a trial of the OX40 agonist ivuxolimab. This clonotype originated in an adult with an advanced solid tumor such as melanoma, head and neck, liver or kidney cancer. This sequence uses TRBV6-4 and TRBJ2-2, with no confidently assigned D gene. The CDR3 region has the sequence CASSDIFRSQGTGELFF. The nucleotides are TGTGCCAGCAGTGACATTTTTAGGTCCCAAGGCACCGGGGAGCTGTTTTTT.